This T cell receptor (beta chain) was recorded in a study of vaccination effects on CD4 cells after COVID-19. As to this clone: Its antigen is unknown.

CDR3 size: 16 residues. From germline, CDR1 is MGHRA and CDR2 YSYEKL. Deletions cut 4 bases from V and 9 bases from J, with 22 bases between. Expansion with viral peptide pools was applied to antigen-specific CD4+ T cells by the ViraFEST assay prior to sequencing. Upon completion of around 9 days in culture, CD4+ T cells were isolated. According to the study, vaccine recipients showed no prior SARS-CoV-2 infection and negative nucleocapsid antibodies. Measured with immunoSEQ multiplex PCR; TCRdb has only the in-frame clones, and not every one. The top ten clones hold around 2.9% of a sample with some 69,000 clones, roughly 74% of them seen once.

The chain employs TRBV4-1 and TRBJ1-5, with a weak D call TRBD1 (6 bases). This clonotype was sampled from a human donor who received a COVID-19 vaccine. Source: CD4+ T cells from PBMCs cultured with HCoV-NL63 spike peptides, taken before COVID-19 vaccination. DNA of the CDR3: TGCGCCAGCAGCCGAGATCCTGGGGGCTACGACTCGCCCCAGCATTTT. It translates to CASSRDPGGYDSPQHF.